This TCR beta chain came from a study of shared clonotypes between healthy human individuals. Donors, healthy HIV-negative adults, lacked recent acute infections or vaccinations. The assay ran at deep level. Splitting of each subset's genomic DNA was done evenly across several immunoSEQ plates. Assay: immunoSEQ multiplex PCR; the TCRdb copy retains only in-frame clones and omits some. The sample records some 380,000 clones, around 96% being singletons. Between the trimmed V and J ends, which lost 2 bases and 2 bases, there was a span of 12 bases. Germline V gene sequence: CDR1 WNHNN, CDR2 SYGVQD (reference sequence). The CDR3 sequence is 16 residues long.

This TCR came from a man aged 25 to 40 in good health. What was sequenced was memory CD8+ T cells sorted from blood. Subset meaning: CD45RO+ cells pooled with CCR7-negative TemRA cells. This sequence joins TRBV10-1 and TRBJ2-2; tentatively, D is TRBD2 (6 bases). The CDR3 loop is CASSEVPSANTGELFF. The CDR3 coding sequence is TGCGCCAGCAGTGAGGTTCCTAGCGCCAACACCGGGGAGCTGTTTTTT.